The 25 T cell receptor beta chains below were found in one sample sequenced in a study of regulatory T cells in long-lasting Graves disease. The authors built TCR beta libraries using iRepertoire HTBI primers and Arm-PCR of CDR3 regions. TCRdb analysed the multiplex PCR reads with MiXCR anew, one entry per CDR3 protein. Among a few hundred thousand distinct CDR3 sequences listed, about 20% were seen once. Time point described: persistent/refractory GD, antithyroid drugs over 5 years with positive TRAb. Extracted PBMC RNA gave rise to the TCR library. Here the sequenced sample was peripheral blood mononuclear cells (PBMCs), taken when the disease was refractory, from a patient treated with antithyroid drugs. The source is a female donor with Graves disease.

V and J are TRBV4-1 and TRBJ2-1, with 8 bases identical to TRBD2. CDR3 length: 16 amino acids. J was trimmed by 2 bases and V by 0 bases; bases with no gene match: 3. The V gene's germline CDR1 is MGHRA and CDR2 YSYEKL. The CDR3 bases are TGCGCCAGCAGCCAAGAACTAGCGGAAGCCTACAATGAGCAGTTCTTC. Translated: CASSQELAEAYNEQFF.

This clonotype was seen only a few times. CDR3 protein: CASSLNGVGTDYSNQPQHF. DNA of the CDR3: TGTGCCAGCAGTTTAAATGGGGTCGGGACGGATTATAGCAATCAGCCCCAGCATTTT. This sequence joins TRBV28 and TRBJ1-5; tentatively, D is TRBD1 (5 bases). V was pared by 2 bases and J by 0 bases, with 20 bases between. Germline CDR1 and CDR2: MDHEN and SYDVKM. The CDR3 runs 19 residues.

The chain recombines TRBV29-1 with TRBJ1-1, with D maybe TRBD1 (6 bases). CDR3 size: 10 residues. Germline CDR1 is SQVTM and CDR2 is ANQGSEA. V shed 4 bases and J shed 11 bases, with 11 bases lying between them. The CDR3 DNA is TGCAGCGTTGCGACAGGTTTTGCTTTCTTT. Translating it yields CSVATGFAFF.

This clonotype was detected only a few times. CDR3 in amino acids: CASSPGQLIKQYF. The CDR3 DNA sequence: TGTGCCAGCAGTCCGGGACAGTTAATCAAGCAGTACTTC. The V and J genes are TRBV12-3 or TRBV12-4 and TRBJ2-7, with 7 bases identical to TRBD1. J lost 8 bases, V lost 5 bases, and 9 bases had no gene match. The CDR3 sequence is 13 residues long.

The table lists this clonotype with a few counts. The rearrangement uses TRBV27 and TRBJ1-1; TRBD1 agrees at 8 bases. The germline V gene has CDR1 MNHEY and CDR2 SMNVEV (reference sequence). The CDR3 contains 16 residues. Germline trimming cut 7 bases from V and 0 bases from J; bases unmatched to any gene: 10. CDR3 sequence: CASMPRGHGVNTEAFF. The CDR3 DNA is TGTGCCAGCATGCCCAGGGGGCATGGGGTGAACACTGAAGCTTTCTTT.

The CDR3 DNA follows: TGTGCCAGCAGCTTTTATTCGCAGAGGGAACCCAACTACGAGCAGTACTTC. Translating it yields CASSFYSQREPNYEQYF. The chain combines TRBV12-3 or TRBV12-4 with TRBJ2-7; perhaps TRBD2 as D (5 bases). CDR3 length: 17 amino acids. The germline V and J ends were trimmed by 6 bases and 3 bases, with 24 bases remaining between them.

This clonotype was recorded many times. V and J are TRBV28 and TRBJ1-2, with D maybe TRBD1 (6 bases). CDR3 length: 15 residues. Deletions cut 6 bases from V and 2 bases from J, with 16 bases between. Per the germline V gene, CDR1 is MDHEN and CDR2 is SYDVKM. CDR3 nucleotides: TGTGCCAGCAGCCCCATGCTTAGGGGGAACTATGGCTACACCTTC. Amino acid sequence: CASSPMLRGNYGYTF.

This clonotype was recorded many times. The V call is TRBV6-1, the J call TRBJ1-1; no clear D. CDR1 and CDR2 from the germline V gene are MNHNS and SASEGT. CDR3 length: 14 amino acids. Trimming removed 5 bases at V and 1 base at J, with 11 bases between. The CDR3: CASSPQKPNTEAFF. The CDR3 coding sequence is TGTGCCAGCAGTCCACAGAAGCCGAACACTGAAGCTTTCTTT.

In its sample, this clonotype was seen many times. This sequence joins TRBV27 and TRBJ1-4; possibly TRBD1 for D (5 bases). V lost 8 bases, J lost 10 bases, and 17 bases lay in between. CDR1 is MNHEY, CDR2 SMNVEV, per germline (reference sequence). This CDR3 region has 13 residues. CDR3 nucleotide sequence: TGTGCCAGCTGGCCTGGAGGGCAGGGAAAACTGTTTTTT. Amino acids: CASWPGGQGKLFF.

Regarding this clonotype: The junction differs from germline at one of its ends, possibly a read error. This chain links TRBV6-1 with TRBJ1-4; TRBD1 matches 9 bases. The germline gives CDR1 MNHNS, CDR2 SASEGT. This CDR3 is 14 amino acids long. CDR3 DNA: TGTGCCGGCAGCACCGGGACAGGGTGGGAAAAACTGTTTTTT. This codes for CAGSTGTGWEKLFF.

There are a few counts of this clonotype. The V gene is TRBV6-1, the J gene TRBJ2-4, with D perhaps TRBD1 (6 bases). V was pared by 6 bases and J by 0 bases, with 15 bases between. This CDR3 is 16 amino acids long. Germline V gene lookup returns CDR1 MNHNS and CDR2 SASEGT. The CDR3 DNA reads TGTGCCAGCAGACCCGACAGGACACTAGCCAAAAACATTCAGTACTTC. Residues: CASRPDRTLAKNIQYF.

This clonotype appeared a few times. The chain links TRBV29-1 to TRBJ1-1, with D perhaps TRBD1 (6 bases). This CDR3 is 10 amino acids long. Trimming cost V 2 bases and J 10 bases, with 8 bases left between them. Germline lookup yields CDR1 SQVTM and CDR2 ANQGSEA. DNA of the CDR3: TGCAGCGTTGAACGGGACATAGCTTTCTTT. Its protein is CSVERDIAFF.

This chain connects TRBV11-2 to TRBJ1-5, with 9 bases fitting TRBD1. The CDR3 loop spans 15 amino acids. After removal of 1 base from V and 6 bases from J, the junction contained 4 bases not matched to a gene. Per germline, CDR1 SGHAT and CDR2 FQNNGV. The CDR3 DNA is TGTGCCAGCAGCTTAGGGACAGGGGCTGGTCAGCCCCAGCATTTT. Translating gives CASSLGTGAGQPQHF. The full variable domain, its missing parts supplied by reference TRBV11-2 and TRBJ1-5, is EAGVAQSPRYKIIEKRQSVAFWCNPISGHATLYWYQQILGQGPKLLIQFQNNGVVDDSQLPKDRFSAERLKGVDSTLKIQPAKLEDSAVYLCASSLGTGAGQPQHFGDGTRLSIL.

This clonotype appeared a few times. The V gene is TRBV7-9, the J gene TRBJ2-5; TRBD2 agrees at 10 bases. CDR3 length equals 15 residues. The V and J ends lost 7 bases and 5 bases, in that order; junction bases with no gene match: 10. Germline values: CDR1 SEHNR, CDR2 FQNEAQ (reference sequence). Here the CDR3 DNA reads TGTGCCAGCACGCCGTCTAGCGGGAGTGGGGAGACCCAGTACTTC. Protein: CASTPSSGSGETQYF.

This clonotype was detected many times. V usage is TRBV28 and J usage is TRBJ2-7; D assignment may be TRBD1 or TRBD2 (5 bases each). V dropped 2 bases and J dropped 3 bases, with 14 bases sitting between them. The V gene's germline CDR1 is MDHEN and CDR2 SYDVKM. The CDR3 covers 15 residues. The CDR3 spells CASSLGGGVYYEQYF. CDR3 in DNA: TGTGCCAGCAGTTTAGGGGGTGGTGTTTACTACGAGCAGTACTTC.

This clonotype was seen only a few times. The genes are TRBV20-1 and TRBJ2-5; no reliable D call. V lost 6 bases and J 4 bases, leaving 12 bases between the germline ends. The germline V gene encodes CDR1 DFQATT and CDR2 SNEGSKA (reference sequence). The CDR3 is 12 amino acids. This CDR3 is CSATPSGETQYF. The CDR3, as DNA: TGCAGTGCCACTCCTTCGGGAGAGACCCAGTACTTC.

This clonotype occurred many times. The chain uses TRBV2 and TRBJ1-6; D remains unclear. In germline, CDR1 is SNHLY, CDR2 FYNNEI. Between the trimmed V and J ends, which lost 6 bases and 11 bases, there was a span of 14 bases. The CDR3 consists of 13 residues. The CDR3: CASRGDEVAPLHF. The CDR3 nucleotides read TGTGCCAGCAGGGGAGATGAGGTAGCACCCCTCCACTTT.

This clonotype was counted between two and nine times. The V gene is TRBV6-2 or TRBV6-3, the J gene TRBJ2-7; TRBD2 aligns across 10 bases. CDR1 and CDR2 (germline): MNHEY, SVGEGT. After removal of 0 bases from V and 2 bases from J, the junction contained 10 bases not matched to a gene. This CDR3 is built from 18 residues. The CDR3 protein is CASSYSEGGLAFTYEQYF. CDR3 sequence (DNA): TGTGCCAGCAGTTACTCCGAAGGGGGACTAGCGTTTACCTACGAGCAGTACTTC.

The chain recombines TRBV5-5 with TRBJ1-5, with 10 bases fitting TRBD1. The CDR3 has 16 residues. Trimming removed 4 bases from V and 7 bases from J; junction bases left unmatched: 11. CDR1 is SGHKS, CDR2 YYEKEE, per germline (reference sequence). The CDR3 nucleotides read TGTGCCAGCAGCCTATACGACAGGGGGCCTGGGCAGCCCCAGCATTTT. Protein: CASSLYDRGPGQPQHF. The full variable domain, rest sourced from reference TRBV5-5 and TRBJ1-5, is DAGVTQSPTHLIKTRGQQVTLRCSPISGHKSVSWYQQVLGQGPQFIFQYYEKEERGRGNFPDRFSARQFPNYSSELNVNALLLGDSALYLCASSLYDRGPGQPQHFGDGTRLSIL.

J is TRBJ2-5 and V is TRBV3-1; D remains unclear. The CDR3 runs to 15 residues. Per the germline V gene, CDR1 is LGHDT and CDR2 is YNNKEL (reference sequence). Trimming shortened V by 4 bases and J by 5 bases, and 17 bases separated the two germline ends. The CDR3 spells CASSRAPFAAETQYF. CDR3 coding DNA: TGTGCCAGCAGCCGTGCCCCATTTGCCGCGGAGACCCAGTACTTC.

The rearrangement joins TRBV3-1 to TRBJ2-1, with 10 bases that match TRBD2. CDR3 size: 15 residues. Germline assignment: CDR1 LGHDT and CDR2 YNNKEL (reference sequence). Trimming removed 1 base from V and 7 bases from J; junction bases left unmatched: 4. CDR3 nucleotides: TGTGCCAGCAGCCAAGCACTAGCGGGGTGGAATGAGCAGTTCTTC. As protein: CASSQALAGWNEQFF.

CDR3: CASSISRDDQPQHF. Written as DNA, the CDR3 is TGTGCCAGTAGTATATCCAGGGACGATCAGCCCCAGCATTTT. The chain couples TRBV19 to TRBJ1-5; D is possibly TRBD1 (5 bases). The CDR3 runs to 14 residues. The germline gives CDR1 LNHDA, CDR2 SQIVND (reference sequence). V was clipped by 2 bases and J by 5 bases, with 10 bases between them.

This clonotype came up a few times. V usage is TRBV3-1 and J usage is TRBJ2-7, with D possibly TRBD2 on 5 matching bases. Per germline, CDR1 LGHDT and CDR2 YNNKEL (reference sequence). The CDR3 loop spans 14 amino acids. V shed 3 bases and J shed 0 bases, with 9 bases lying between them. CDR3 protein: CASSHTRASYEQYF. In DNA form, the CDR3 reads TGTGCCAGCAGCCACACGCGGGCCTCCTACGAGCAGTACTTC.

Regarding this clonotype: A read error may produce the germline difference seen at one junction end. The chain employs TRBV5-1 and TRBJ2-7, with 12 bases matching TRBD2. There are 15 residues in the CDR3. Germline loops: CDR1 SGHRS, CDR2 YFSETQ. CDR3 region: CASSLRTSGAYEQYF. The CDR3 DNA reads as TGTGCCAGCAGCTTAAGGACTAGCGGGGCCTACGAGCAGTACTTC.

The rearrangement joins TRBV7-9 to TRBJ2-1; 8 bases fit TRBD1. V dropped 6 bases and J dropped 0; count of bases not matched to a gene: 4. Germline V gene sequence: CDR1 SEHNR, CDR2 FQNEAQ (reference sequence). This CDR3 contains 15 residues. The CDR3 nucleotides are TGTGCCAGCAGTCGAACAGGGGGCTCCTACAATGAGCAGTTCTTC. It yields the protein CASSRTGGSYNEQFF. Looking up the rest from reference TRBV7-9 and TRBJ2-1 gives the full variable domain: DTGVSQNPRHKITKRGQNVTFRCDPISEHNRLYWYRQTLGQGPEFLTYFQNEAQLEKSRLLSDRFSAERPKGSFSTLEIQRTEQGDSAMYLCASSRTGGSYNEQFFGPGTRLTVL.